This T cell receptor beta chain stems from a study of CD8+CD57+ T cells in acquired aplastic anemia. Study-level background: Sorted cells (CD4+ and CD8+) yielded DNA amounts that averaged roughly 3 ug. The study obtained 9 million to 11 million reads on average for CD4+ cells from healthy donors. Findings of the study overall: Patients were compared with controls for CD8+ Simpson's diversity, and no significant difference emerged.

There are a few counts of this clonotype. Antigen unknown. Profiling that covered TCR beta VDJ and CDR3 relied on genomic DNA as its template. MiXCR, run by TCRdb on the reads, gives a single entry per CDR3 protein. The sample lists approximately 170,000 distinct CDR3 sequences; roughly 56% were seen once. This CDR3 is built from 18 residues. Germline CDR1 reads MDHEN; CDR2 reads SYDVKM. V shed 5 bases, J shed 5 bases, and the junction held 15 bases outside the gene matches. This chain links TRBV28 with TRBJ1-4; TRBD1 matches 9 bases. Sequencing used sorted CD4+, CD8+, or CD8+CD57+ T cells (not recorded which) from PBMCs. The TCR was taken from a human donor in good health, serving as a control. The CDR3 spells CASSLPNSVQGANEKLFF. In nucleotides, the CDR3 is TGTGCCAGCAGTCTACCTAACTCCGTACAGGGGGCAAATGAAAAACTGTTTTTT. The whole variable domain, filled in from reference TRBV28 and TRBJ1-4, reads DVKVTQSSRYLVKRTGEKVFLECVQDMDHENMFWYRQDPGLGLRLIYFSYDVKMKEKGDIPEGYSVSREKKERFSLILESASTNQTSMYLCASSLPNSVQGANEKLFFGSGTQLSVL.